This T cell receptor beta chain is from a study of cytomegalovirus exposure and HLA in healthy donors. This CDR3 is 12 amino acids long. The ends were cut back, 1 base at V and 6 bases at J, with 3 bases in the middle. Per germline, CDR1 SNHLY and CDR2 FYNNEI. In regard to this clone: The antigen is undetermined.

Notes on the study in general: At a 0.05 false discovery rate, a later analysis found 16,951 TCR beta sequences to be associated with HLA alleles.

The PCR used 60 Vbeta and 13 Jbeta primers. Clones were read by immunoSEQ multiplex PCR, and TCRdb kept only the in-frame ones, dropping some. The table records 200,000 or so clones, 70% to 80% of them present only once. The clonotype comes from a girl aged 2-10 years in good health and CMV-seronegative. This sequence joins TRBV2 and TRBJ2-2, with D uncertain. Sequenced input: PBMCs. The CDR3 loop reads CASSEGPGELFF. CDR3 nucleotides: TGTGCCAGCAGTGAAGGGCCCGGGGAGCTGTTTTTT.